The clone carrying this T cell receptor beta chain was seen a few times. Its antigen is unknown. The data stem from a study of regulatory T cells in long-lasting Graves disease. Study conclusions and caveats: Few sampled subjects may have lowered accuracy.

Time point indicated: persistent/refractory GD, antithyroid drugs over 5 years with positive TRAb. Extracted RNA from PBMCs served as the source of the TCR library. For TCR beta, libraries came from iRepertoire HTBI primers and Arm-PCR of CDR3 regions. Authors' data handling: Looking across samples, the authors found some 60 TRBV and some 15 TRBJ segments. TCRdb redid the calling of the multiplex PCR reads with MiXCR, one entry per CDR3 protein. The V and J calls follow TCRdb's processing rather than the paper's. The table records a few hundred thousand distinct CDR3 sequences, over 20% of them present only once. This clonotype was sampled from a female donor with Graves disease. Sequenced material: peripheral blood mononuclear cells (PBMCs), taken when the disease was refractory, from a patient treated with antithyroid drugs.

The CDR3 sequence is CSVVEGLRYEQYF. The CDR3 region has the DNA TGCAGCGTTGTTGAGGGACTAAGGTACGAGCAGTACTTC. The V and J genes are TRBV29-1 and TRBJ2-7, with TRBD2 matching 7 bases. CDR1 SQVTM and CDR2 ANQGSEA come from the germline V gene. This CDR3 comprises 13 residues. V was clipped by 4 bases and J by 4 bases; unmatched bases: 7.